The next 14 T cell receptor beta chains were all read from a single sample in a study of identical twins. TCRdb re-analysed the 5' RACE reads in MiXCR, keeping a single row per CDR3 protein. The top ten hold roughly 0.42% of the sample, which has 510,000 or so distinct CDR3 sequences, about 16% seen once. These sequences were also reported in another study, on yellow fever vaccine responses in identical twins.

The sample comprised CD4+ T cells sorted from blood. The receptors derive from a woman between 18 and 29 years old in good health.

This clonotype was detected many times. The CDR3 DNA reads as TGTGCCAGCAGCTACCGGGACAGCAACACCGGGGAGCTGTTTTTT. Encoded protein: CASSYRDSNTGELFF. The chain joins TRBV7-8 to TRBJ2-2, with 7 bases identical to TRBD1. The germline gives CDR1 SGHVS, CDR2 FQNEAQ. The CDR3 totals 15 residues. V lost 4 bases and J lost 2; bases outside the gene matches: 4.

This clonotype was detected a few times. This chain links TRBV7-6 with TRBJ1-2; D remains ambiguous. CDR1 SGHVS and CDR2 FNYEAQ come from the germline V gene. The V and J ends lost 4 bases and 2 bases respectively, with 8 bases between them. CDR3 length: 13 amino acids. This chain's CDR3 is CASSYGQNYGYTF. The CDR3 DNA reads as TGTGCCAGCAGCTACGGGCAAAACTATGGCTACACCTTC.

This clonotype was detected a few times. In nucleotides, the CDR3 is TGCAGTGCTAGATGGACAGTCGATGAAAAACTGTTTTTT. Protein product: CSARWTVDEKLFF. The V and J genes are TRBV20-1 and TRBJ1-4; possible D gene TRBD1, 6 bases. Germline V lookup: CDR1 DFQATT, CDR2 SNEGSKA (reference sequence). The CDR3 is 13 amino acids. V was pared by 2 bases and J by 6 bases, with 10 bases between.

The chain uses TRBV28 and TRBJ2-1, with D maybe TRBD2 (7 bases). This CDR3 has 15 residues. V was trimmed by 1 base and J by 9 bases, leaving 16 bases between them. Germline V gives CDR1 MDHEN, CDR2 SYDVKM. Here the CDR3 DNA reads TGTGCCAGCAGTTTATCCCTAGCGGAGGGGGGTGAGCAGTTCTTC. Its protein product is CASSLSLAEGGEQFF.

This clonotype was seen a few times. V usage is TRBV6-5 and J usage is TRBJ2-1; possibly TRBD1 for D (6 bases). V lost 0 bases, J lost 4 bases, and 10 bases lay in between. CDR3 length: 15 amino acids. Germline V lookup: CDR1 MNHEY, CDR2 SVGAGI. CDR3 protein: CASSYSTGTYNEQFF. CDR3 nucleotide sequence: TGTGCCAGCAGTTACTCAACCGGGACATACAATGAGCAGTTCTTC.

This clonotype was picked up a small number of times. The chain recombines TRBV4-2 with TRBJ2-7; D uncertain. V lost 0 bases, J lost 3 bases, and 6 bases lay in between. The CDR3 totals 13 residues. CDR1 is LGHNA and CDR2 is YNFKEQ in the germline V gene. The CDR3 coding sequence is TGTGCCAGCAGCCAAGAAGCGTACTACGAGCAGTACGTC. Translating gives CASSQEAYYEQYV.

This clonotype was counted only a few times. The chain recombines TRBV5-1 with TRBJ2-4; TRBD2 might be the D (5 bases). Germline-derived CDR1 and CDR2 are SGHRS and YFSETQ. Trimming removed 6 bases from V and 0 bases from J, with 10 bases in between. This CDR3 comprises 14 residues. DNA of the CDR3: TGCGCCAGCACCGAGGGTGTAGCCAAAAACATTCAGTACTTC. It codes for CASTEGVAKNIQYF.

This clonotype was recorded at least ten times. The chain carries TRBV7-8 and TRBJ2-1; 15 positions match TRBD2. CDR1 SGHVS and CDR2 FQNEAQ come from the germline V gene. Losses at the gene ends were 4 bases for V and 5 bases for J; bases not matched to a gene: 3. This CDR3 is built from 16 residues. The CDR3 protein is CASSSGLAGGDNEQFF. CDR3 sequence (DNA): TGTGCCAGCAGCTCTGGACTAGCGGGGGGGGACAATGAGCAGTTCTTC.

The J gene is TRBJ2-1, the V gene TRBV12-3 or TRBV12-4; 9 positions match TRBD1. Trimming took 5 bases from V and 8 from J; bases not matched to a gene: 7. The CDR3 spans 14 residues. CDR3 in amino acids: CASSTGTGFHEQFF. The DNA for the CDR3 is TGTGCCAGCAGTACCGGGACAGGGTTCCATGAGCAGTTCTTC.

The chain is built from TRBV28 and TRBJ2-2; no clear D. Germline V gene lookup returns CDR1 MDHEN and CDR2 SYDVKM. This CDR3 contains 17 residues. V was shortened by 5 bases and J by 0 bases, with 16 bases between the two germline ends. CDR3 protein: CASSLTDGIANTGELFF. CDR3 coding DNA: TGTGCCAGCAGTCTCACCGACGGCATCGCGAACACCGGGGAGCTGTTTTTT.

This clonotype was detected a few times. The rearrangement joins TRBV20-1 to TRBJ1-3; D not resolved. The germline V gene has CDR1 DFQATT and CDR2 SNEGSKA (reference sequence). The germline V and J ends were trimmed by 4 bases and 2 bases, with 12 bases remaining between them. The CDR3 has 14 amino acids. The DNA of the CDR3 is TGCAGTGCTACCCCCGGGAACGCTGGAAACACCATATATTTT. Encoded protein: CSATPGNAGNTIYF.

On this clonotype itself: Since no conserved phenylalanine or tryptophan closes the CDR3, a read error is the likely cause. This chain uses TRBV7-8 with TRBJ2-1; a possible D gene is TRBD1 (6 bases). The germline gives CDR1 SGHVS, CDR2 FQNEAQ. CDR3 length: 16 residues. Trimming left V 1 base short and J 0 bases short, with 10 bases between. The CDR3 bases are TGTGCCAGCAGCTTAGATACAGGGCGCTCCTACAATGAGCAGTTCTTA. It yields the protein CASSLDTGRSYNEQFL.

This clonotype was seen a handful of times. The chain couples TRBV12-3 or TRBV12-4 to TRBJ2-5; a weak D match, TRBD2 (6 bases). Trimming cost V 3 bases and J 1 base, with 15 bases left between them. CDR3 length equals 16 residues. For the CDR3, the DNA is TGTGCCAGCAGTTTGGGGACTGGGGGAGGCCAAGAGACCCAGTACTTC. Its translation is CASSLGTGGGQETQYF.

In its sample, this clonotype was seen many times. J is TRBJ2-1 and V is TRBV7-2; either TRBD1 or TRBD2 may supply D (6 bases each). The CDR3 loop spans 12 amino acids. The germline CDR1 and CDR2 sequences are SGHTA and FQGNSA. Between the trimmed V and J ends, which lost 6 bases and 10 bases, there was a span of 13 bases. The CDR3: CASSLRGGEQFF. Here the CDR3 DNA reads TGTGCCAGCAGTTTGCGAGGGGGGGAGCAGTTCTTC.